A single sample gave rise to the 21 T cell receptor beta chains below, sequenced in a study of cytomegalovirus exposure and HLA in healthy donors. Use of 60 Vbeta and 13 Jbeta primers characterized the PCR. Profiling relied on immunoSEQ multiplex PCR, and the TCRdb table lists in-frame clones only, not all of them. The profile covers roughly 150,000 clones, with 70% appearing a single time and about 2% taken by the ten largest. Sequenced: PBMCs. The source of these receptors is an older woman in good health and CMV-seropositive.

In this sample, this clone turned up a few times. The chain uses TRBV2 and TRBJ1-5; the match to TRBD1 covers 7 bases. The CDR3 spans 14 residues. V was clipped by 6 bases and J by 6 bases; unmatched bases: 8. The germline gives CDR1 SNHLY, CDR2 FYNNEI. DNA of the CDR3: TGTGCCAGCAGCTTCGGACAGGTCTCTCAGCCCCAGCATTTT. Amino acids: CASSFGQVSQPQHF. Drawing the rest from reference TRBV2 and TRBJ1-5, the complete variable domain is EPEVTQTPSHQVTQMGQEVILRCVPISNHLYFYWYRQILGQKVEFLVSFYNNEISEKSEIFDDQFSVERPDGSNFTLKIRSTKLEDSAMYFCASSFGQVSQPQHFGDGTRLSIL.

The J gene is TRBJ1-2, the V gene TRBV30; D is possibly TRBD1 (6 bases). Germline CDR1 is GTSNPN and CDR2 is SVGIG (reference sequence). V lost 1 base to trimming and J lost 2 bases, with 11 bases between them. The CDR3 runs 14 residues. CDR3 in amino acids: CAWSEGGRNYGYTF. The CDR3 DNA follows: TGTGCCTGGAGTGAAGGGGGACGGAACTATGGCTACACCTTC.

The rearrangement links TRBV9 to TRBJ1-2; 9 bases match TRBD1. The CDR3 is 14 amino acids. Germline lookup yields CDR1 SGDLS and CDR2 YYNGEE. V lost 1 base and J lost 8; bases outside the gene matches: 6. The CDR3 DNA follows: TGTGCCAGCAGCGTACTACAGGGGGCAGAGGGCTACACCTTC. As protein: CASSVLQGAEGYTF.

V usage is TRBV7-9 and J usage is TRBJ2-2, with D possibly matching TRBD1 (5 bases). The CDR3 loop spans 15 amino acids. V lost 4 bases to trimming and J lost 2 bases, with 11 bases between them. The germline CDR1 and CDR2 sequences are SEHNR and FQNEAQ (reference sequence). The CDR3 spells CASSSRQINTGELFF. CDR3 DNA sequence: TGTGCCAGCAGCTCCCGACAGATAAACACCGGGGAGCTGTTTTTT.

The CDR3 sequence is CASSSLWNTEAFF. The CDR3 DNA follows: TGTGCCAGCAGCTCCCTTTGGAACACTGAAGCTTTCTTT. The rearrangement uses TRBV11-2 and TRBJ1-1; no clear D. CDR3 length: 13 residues. Germline values: CDR1 SGHAT, CDR2 FQNNGV. Trimming stripped 4 bases from V and 1 base from J, with 7 bases between.

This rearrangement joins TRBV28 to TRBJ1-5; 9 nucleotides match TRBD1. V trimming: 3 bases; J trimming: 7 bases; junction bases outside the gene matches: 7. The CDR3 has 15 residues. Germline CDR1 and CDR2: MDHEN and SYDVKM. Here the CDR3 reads CASSLRTGGRQPQHF. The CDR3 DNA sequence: TGTGCCAGCAGTTTGCGAACAGGGGGCAGACAGCCCCAGCATTTT. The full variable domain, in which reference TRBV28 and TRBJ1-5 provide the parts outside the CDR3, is DVKVTQSSRYLVKRTGEKVFLECVQDMDHENMFWYRQDPGLGLRLIYFSYDVKMKEKGDIPEGYSVSREKKERFSLILESASTNQTSMYLCASSLRTGGRQPQHFGDGTRLSIL.

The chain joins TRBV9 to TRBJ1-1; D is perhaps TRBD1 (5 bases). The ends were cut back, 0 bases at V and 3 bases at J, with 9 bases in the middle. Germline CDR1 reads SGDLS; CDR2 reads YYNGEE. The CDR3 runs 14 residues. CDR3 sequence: CASSVEEGYTEAFF. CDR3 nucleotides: TGTGCCAGCAGCGTAGAGGAGGGGTACACTGAAGCTTTCTTT.

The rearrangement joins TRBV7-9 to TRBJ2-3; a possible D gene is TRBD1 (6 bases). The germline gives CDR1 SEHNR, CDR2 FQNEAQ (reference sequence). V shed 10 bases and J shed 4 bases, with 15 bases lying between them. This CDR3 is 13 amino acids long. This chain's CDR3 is CATVQGAADTQYF. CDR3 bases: TGTGCCACCGTACAGGGCGCTGCAGATACGCAGTATTTT.

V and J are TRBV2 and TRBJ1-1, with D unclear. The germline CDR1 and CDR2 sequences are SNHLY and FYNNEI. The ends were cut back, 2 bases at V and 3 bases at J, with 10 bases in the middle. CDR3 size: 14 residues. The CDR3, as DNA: TGTGCCAGCAGTGAACGAGGATTTTACACTGAAGCTTTCTTT. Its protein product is CASSERGFYTEAFF.

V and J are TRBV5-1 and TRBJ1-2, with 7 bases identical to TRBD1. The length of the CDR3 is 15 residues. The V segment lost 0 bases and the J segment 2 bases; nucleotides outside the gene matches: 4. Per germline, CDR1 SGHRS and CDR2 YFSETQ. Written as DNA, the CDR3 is TGCGCCAGCAGCTTGGCAGGGGGGCTAAACTATGGCTACACCTTC. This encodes CASSLAGGLNYGYTF.

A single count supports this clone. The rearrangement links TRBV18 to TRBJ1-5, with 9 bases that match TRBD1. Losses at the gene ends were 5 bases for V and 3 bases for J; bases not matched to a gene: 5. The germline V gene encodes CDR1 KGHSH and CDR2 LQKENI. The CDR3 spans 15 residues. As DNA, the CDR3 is TGTGCCAGCTCAACGGACAGGGGAAACAATCAGCCCCAGCATTTT. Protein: CASSTDRGNNQPQHF.

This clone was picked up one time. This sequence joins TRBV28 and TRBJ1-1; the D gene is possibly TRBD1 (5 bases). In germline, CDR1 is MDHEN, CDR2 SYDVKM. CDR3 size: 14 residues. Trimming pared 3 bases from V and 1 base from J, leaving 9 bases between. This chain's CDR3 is CASSLVRGNTEAFF. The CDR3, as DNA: TGTGCCAGCAGTTTGGTAAGGGGGAACACTGAAGCTTTCTTT.

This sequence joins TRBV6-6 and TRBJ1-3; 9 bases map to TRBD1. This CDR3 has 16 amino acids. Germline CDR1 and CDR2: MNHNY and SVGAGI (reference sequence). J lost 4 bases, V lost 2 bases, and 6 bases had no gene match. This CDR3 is CASSYPKDRGGNTIYF. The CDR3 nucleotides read TGTGCCAGCAGTTACCCCAAGGACAGGGGAGGAAACACCATATATTTT.

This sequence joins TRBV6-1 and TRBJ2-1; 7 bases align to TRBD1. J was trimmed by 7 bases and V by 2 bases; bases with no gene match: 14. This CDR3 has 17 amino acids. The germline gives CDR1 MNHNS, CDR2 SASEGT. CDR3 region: CASSEPGTARWVNEQFF. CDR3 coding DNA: TGTGCCAGCAGTGAACCGGGGACAGCTCGTTGGGTAAATGAGCAGTTCTTC.

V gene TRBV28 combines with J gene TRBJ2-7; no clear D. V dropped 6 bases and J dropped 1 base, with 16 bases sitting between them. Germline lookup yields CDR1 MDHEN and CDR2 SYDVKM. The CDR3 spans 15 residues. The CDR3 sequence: CASSLIRNSSYEQYF. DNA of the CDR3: TGTGCCAGCAGCCTCATTCGCAACTCTTCCTACGAGCAGTACTTC. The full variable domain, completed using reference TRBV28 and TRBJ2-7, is DVKVTQSSRYLVKRTGEKVFLECVQDMDHENMFWYRQDPGLGLRLIYFSYDVKMKEKGDIPEGYSVSREKKERFSLILESASTNQTSMYLCASSLIRNSSYEQYFGPGTRLTVT.

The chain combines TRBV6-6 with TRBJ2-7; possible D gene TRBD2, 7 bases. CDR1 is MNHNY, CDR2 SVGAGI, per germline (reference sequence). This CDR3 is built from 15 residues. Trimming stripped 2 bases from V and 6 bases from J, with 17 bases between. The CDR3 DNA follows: TGTGCCAGCAGTTACCTCGGGGAGGGGGGGCGCGAGCAGTACTTC. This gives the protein CASSYLGEGGREQYF.

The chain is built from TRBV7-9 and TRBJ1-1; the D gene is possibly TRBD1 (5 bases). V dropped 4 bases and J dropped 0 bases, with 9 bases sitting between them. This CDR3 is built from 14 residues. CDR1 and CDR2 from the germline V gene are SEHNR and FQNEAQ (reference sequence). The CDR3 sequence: CASSSSRVNTEAFF. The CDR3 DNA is TGTGCCAGCAGCTCCTCCAGGGTGAACACTGAAGCTTTCTTT.

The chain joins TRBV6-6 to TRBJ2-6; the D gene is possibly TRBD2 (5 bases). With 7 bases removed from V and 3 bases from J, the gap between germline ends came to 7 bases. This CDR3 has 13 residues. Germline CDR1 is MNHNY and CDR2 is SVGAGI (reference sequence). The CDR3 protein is CASTGSGANVLTF. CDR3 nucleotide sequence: TGTGCCAGCACGGGGAGTGGGGCCAACGTCCTGACTTTC.

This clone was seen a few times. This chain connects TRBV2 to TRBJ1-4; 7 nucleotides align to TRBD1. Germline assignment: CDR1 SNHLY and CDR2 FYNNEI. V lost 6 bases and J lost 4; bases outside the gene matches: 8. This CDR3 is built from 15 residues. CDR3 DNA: TGTGCCAGCAGGACCCAGACAGGGATTAATGAAAAACTGTTTTTT. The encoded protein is CASRTQTGINEKLFF.

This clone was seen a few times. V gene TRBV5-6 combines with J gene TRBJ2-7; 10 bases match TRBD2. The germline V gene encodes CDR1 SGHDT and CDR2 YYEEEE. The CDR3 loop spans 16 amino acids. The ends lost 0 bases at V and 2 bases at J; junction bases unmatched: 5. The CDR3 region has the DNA TGTGCCAGCAGCTTGGGGCCCCTAGCGGGAGCCTACGAGCAGTACTTC. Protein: CASSLGPLAGAYEQYF.

The CDR3 reads CAWSGTSGEQFF. The DNA for the CDR3 is TGTGCCTGGAGTGGGACTAGCGGGGAGCAGTTCTTC. The chain carries TRBV30 and TRBJ2-1; 11 bases are a match to TRBD2. Germline V lookup: CDR1 GTSNPN, CDR2 SVGIG (reference sequence). The V gene end was trimmed by 1 base and the J gene end by 10 bases; junction bases not matched to a gene: 0. The CDR3 is 12 amino acids.